This entry lists 26 T cell receptor beta chains sequenced from one sample in a study of blood T cells in healthy people across ages. Using a J-beta primer mix together with a sample-barcoded 5' primer, a second PCR was run for 7 to 11 cycles. MiXCR was run by TCRdb on the 5' RACE reads, yielding one entry per CDR3 protein. The data contain about 640,000 distinct CDR3 sequences, 25% to 30% of them singletons. What was sequenced was blood. Receptors were obtained from a woman older than 75 in good health.

The rearrangement links TRBV7-9 to TRBJ2-1, with D tentatively TRBD1 or TRBD2 (5 bases each). Germline CDR1 SEHNR, CDR2 FQNEAQ (reference sequence). The CDR3 contains 15 residues. The ends were cut back, 5 bases at V and 8 bases at J, with 19 bases in the middle. The CDR3: CASSLAASGLDEQFF. DNA of the CDR3: TGTGCCAGCAGCCTGGCAGCGTCGGGGCTGGATGAGCAGTTCTTC.

The rearrangement links TRBV27 to TRBJ2-1; no definite D call. This CDR3 contains 15 residues. Germline V CDR1 and CDR2: MNHEY, SMNVEV (reference sequence). V lost 3 bases to trimming and J lost 6 bases, with 15 bases between them. CDR3 sequence: CASSFPPASVNEQFF. CDR3 sequence (DNA): TGTGCCAGCAGTTTCCCCCCCGCGAGCGTCAATGAGCAGTTCTTC.

At least ten counts were recorded for this clonotype. For the CDR3, the DNA is TGCGCCAGCAGTTTCATGGGGCTTAGCTCCTACGAGCAGTACTTC. This codes for CASSFMGLSSYEQYF. The J gene is TRBJ2-7, the V gene TRBV5-1; D is possibly TRBD1 (5 bases). The CDR3 extends over 15 amino acids. Germline CDR1 is SGHRS and CDR2 is YFSETQ. Trimming stripped 5 bases from V and 0 bases from J, with 15 bases between.

V is TRBV11-2 and J is TRBJ2-5; 8 bases fit TRBD1. The CDR3 extends over 14 amino acids. Germline trimming cut 5 bases from V and 11 bases from J; bases unmatched to any gene: 13. Germline lookup yields CDR1 SGHAT and CDR2 FQNNGV. CDR3 nucleotides: TGTGCCAGCAGCCCAATGGACAGGGATCAGGAGCAGTACTTC. The encoded protein is CASSPMDRDQEQYF. Full variable domain (outside the CDR3, taken from reference TRBV11-2 and TRBJ2-5): EAGVAQSPRYKIIEKRQSVAFWCNPISGHATLYWYQQILGQGPKLLIQFQNNGVVDDSQLPKDRFSAERLKGVDSTLKIQPAKLEDSAVYLCASSPMDRDQEQYFGPGTRLLVL.

For this clonotype: This clone may be a read error of a much larger clone one base away. This chain connects TRBV4-1 to TRBJ1-1; D possibly corresponds to TRBD1 (5 bases). The CDR3 loop spans 15 amino acids. Trimming took off 3 bases at V and 11 bases at J, with 22 bases between the two ends. From germline, CDR1 is MGHRA and CDR2 YSYEKL. The CDR3 reads CASSHPGRDFGLAFF. The DNA of the CDR3 is TGCGCCAGCAGCCATCCGGGACGAGATTTTGGGCTGGCTTTCTTT.

This clonotype was seen at least ten times. A read error may explain this, as a much larger clone is one base away. V usage is TRBV20-1 and J usage is TRBJ2-5; tentative D call: TRBD2 (6 bases). This CDR3 has 12 amino acids. Per germline, CDR1 DFQATT and CDR2 SNEGSKA (reference sequence). CDR3 sequence (DNA): TGCAGGGCAGGGACCAGCGGGGAGACCCAGTACTTC. Protein product: CRAGTSGETQYF.

A note on this clonotype: One base away lies a much larger clone, so this may be a sequencing read error. The chain carries TRBV5-1 and TRBJ2-5; 16 nucleotides align to TRBD2. Trimming cost V 3 bases and J 11 bases; bases outside gene matches: 16. Looked up from germline, CDR1 is SGHRS and CDR2 is YFSETQ. The CDR3 covers 18 residues. CDR3 residues: CASSSGLAGGPNPAEQYF. For the CDR3, the DNA is TGCGCCAGCAGCTCGGGACTAGCGGGGGGGCCGAATCCGGCTGAGCAGTACTTC.

This clonotype has at least ten counts. This rearrangement joins TRBV7-6 to TRBJ1-1; D gene ambiguous. The CDR3 consists of 13 residues. Trimming shortened V by 2 bases and J by 4 bases, and 8 bases separated the two germline ends. The germline CDR1 and CDR2 sequences are SGHVS and FNYEAQ. CDR3 in DNA: TGTGCCAGCAGCTTAAGGGTTGGCACTGAAGCTTTCTTT. It specifies CASSLRVGTEAFF. Full variable domain (missing parts from reference TRBV7-6 and TRBJ1-1): GAGVSQSPRYKVTKRGQDVALRCDPISGHVSLYWYRQALGQGPEFLTYFNYEAQQDKSGLPNDRFSAERPEGSISTLTIQRTEQRDSAMYRCASSLRVGTEAFFGQGTRLTVV.

Ten or more counts support this clonotype. This sequence joins TRBV20-1 and TRBJ2-7; 10 bases are shared with TRBD2. Germline trimming cut 7 bases from V and 2 bases from J; bases unmatched to any gene: 5. This CDR3 has 13 residues. Germline V gene lookup returns CDR1 DFQATT and CDR2 SNEGSKA (reference sequence). Here the CDR3 DNA reads TGCAGTGAAAGAAGCGGGGGGGCCTACGAGCAGTACTTC. This translates into CSERSGGAYEQYF.

This clonotype was seen at least ten times. The V gene is TRBV5-1, the J gene TRBJ2-3; no definite D call. The V gene lost 2 bases and the J gene lost 6 bases, with 13 bases spanning the gap. The CDR3 is 14 residues long. CDR1 SGHRS and CDR2 YFSETQ come from the germline V gene. Here the CDR3 reads CASSFGQVSDTQYF. CDR3 coding DNA: TGCGCCAGCAGCTTTGGTCAGGTATCGGATACGCAGTATTTT.

The J gene is TRBJ2-3, the V gene TRBV20-1; perhaps TRBD2 as D (6 bases). CDR1 DFQATT and CDR2 SNEGSKA come from the germline V gene (reference sequence). The CDR3 is 16 amino acids. V was shortened by 3 bases and J by 0 bases, with 16 bases between the two germline ends. In DNA form, the CDR3 reads TGCAGTGCTAGTCCCCTCTTAGCGGCTAGCACAGATACGCAGTATTTT. Translated: CSASPLLAASTDTQYF.

This clonotype has just a few counts. This rearrangement joins TRBV19 to TRBJ2-5; the D call may be TRBD1 or TRBD2 (5 bases each). There are 15 residues in the CDR3. V dropped 1 base and J dropped 1 base, with 10 bases sitting between them. The V gene's germline CDR1 is LNHDA and CDR2 SQIVND (reference sequence). The chain's CDR3 is CASSIARDGQETQYF. The CDR3 DNA reads TGTGCCAGTAGTATAGCCCGGGACGGCCAAGAGACCCAGTACTTC. The variable domain in full, completed from reference TRBV19 and TRBJ2-5, reads DGGITQSPKYLFRKEGQNVTLSCEQNLNHDAMYWYRQDPGQGLRLIYYSQIVNDFQKGDIAEGYSVSREKKESFPLTVTSAQKNPTAFYLCASSIARDGQETQYFGPGTRLLVL.

Concerning this clonotype: A junction end diverges from the germline sequence, so it may reflect a read error. The gene calls are TRBV5-1 and TRBJ2-1; 8 positions agree with TRBD1. This CDR3 contains 15 residues. Germline assignment: CDR1 SGHRS and CDR2 YFSETQ. CDR3 loop: CASGLRQGTYNEQFF. CDR3 DNA sequence: TGCGCCAGCGGCTTACGACAGGGGACCTACAATGAGCAGTTCTTC.

This clonotype turned up a few times. The gene calls are TRBV27 and TRBJ1-2; weak D call: TRBD1 (5 bases). There are 16 residues in the CDR3. V was clipped by 0 bases and J by 2 bases, with 13 bases between them. Germline values: CDR1 MNHEY, CDR2 SMNVEV (reference sequence). The chain's CDR3 is CASSLSGAGNNYGYTF. The CDR3 DNA reads TGTGCCAGCAGTTTATCCGGGGCAGGGAACAACTATGGCTACACCTTC.

This clonotype was found a few times. J is TRBJ2-2 and V is TRBV11-2, with D perhaps TRBD1 or TRBD2 (5 bases each). Trimming stripped 0 bases from V and 6 bases from J, with 11 bases between. Germline V gene sequence: CDR1 SGHAT, CDR2 FQNNGV. CDR3 size: 15 residues. The CDR3: CASSLEGVLAGELFF. The CDR3 DNA is TGTGCCAGCAGCTTAGAGGGGGTTTTGGCCGGGGAGCTGTTTTTT.

The chain links TRBV12-3 or TRBV12-4 to TRBJ1-5; a weak D match, TRBD1 (6 bases). Trimming took 5 bases from V and 0 from J, leaving 11 bases between them. The CDR3 contains 15 residues. This chain's CDR3 is CASSTRDISNQPQHF. CDR3 coding DNA: TGTGCCAGCAGTACTCGGGACATTAGCAATCAGCCCCAGCATTTT.

This clonotype has ten or more counts. V and J are TRBV7-9 and TRBJ1-4; D gene unclear. The CDR3 totals 15 residues. V was trimmed by 4 bases and J by 0 bases, leaving 9 bases between them. CDR1 and CDR2 (germline): SEHNR, FQNEAQ (reference sequence). The CDR3 coding sequence is TGTGCCAGCAGCTCTATGGATGCAACTAATGAAAAACTGTTTTTT. It codes for CASSSMDATNEKLFF.

In its sample, this clonotype was seen many times. In DNA form, the CDR3 reads TGTGCCAGCAGCCTTGGGACTAGCAGACCCTACGAGCAGTACTTC. It yields the protein CASSLGTSRPYEQYF. The V call is TRBV4-2, the J call TRBJ2-7; TRBD2 matches 9 bases. The V gene's germline CDR1 is LGHNA and CDR2 YNFKEQ. The CDR3 has 15 residues. V lost 4 bases, J lost 2 bases, and 6 bases stayed unmatched.

This clonotype came up many times. This chain joins TRBV29-1 and TRBJ1-2; 8 bases match TRBD1. Germline V lookup: CDR1 SQVTM, CDR2 ANQGSEA. Unmatched junction bases numbered 7, after V lost 0 bases and J lost 4 bases. The CDR3 extends over 15 amino acids. The CDR3 reads CSVEDQSGGGYGYTF. The CDR3 DNA sequence: TGCAGCGTTGAAGATCAATCAGGGGGCGGCTATGGCTACACCTTC.

Of note for this clonotype: Being one base from a much bigger clone, this may be a read error. The V and J genes are TRBV28 and TRBJ2-4; 8 bases match TRBD1. This CDR3 has 14 amino acids. The germline V gene has CDR1 MDHEN and CDR2 SYDVKM. Here the CDR3 DNA reads TGTGCCAGCAGTTCATCAGACAGGGGCTTTATTCGGTACTTC. It encodes CASSSSDRGFIRYF.

The rearrangement uses TRBV12-3 or TRBV12-4 and TRBJ1-6; no firm D call. CDR3 length equals 14 residues. Trimming removed 7 bases at V and 6 bases at J, with 13 bases between. DNA of the CDR3: TGTGCCAGCACCCGGCAGTTGAGTAATTCACCCCTCCACTTT. Translation gives CASTRQLSNSPLHF.

About this clonotype itself: Since a much larger clone is just one base distant, this may be a read error. This sequence joins TRBV3-1 and TRBJ1-1; unclear D gene. V was trimmed by 7 bases and J by 4 bases, leaving 13 bases between them. The CDR3 length is 13 residues. Germline assignment: CDR1 LGHDT and CDR2 YNNKEL (reference sequence). CDR3 nucleotide sequence: TGTGCCAGCAACCCCAATGCCGGCACTGAAGCTTTCTTT. It translates to CASNPNAGTEAFF. Using reference TRBV3-1 and TRBJ1-1 for the parts outside the CDR3, the full variable domain is DTAVSQTPKYLVTQMGNDKSIKCEQNLGHDTMYWYKQDSKKFLKIMFSYNNKELIINETVPNRFSPKSPDKAHLNLHINSLELGDSAVYFCASNPNAGTEAFFGQGTRLTVV.

The V and J genes are TRBV7-2 and TRBJ2-1; D unresolved. Trimming took 3 bases from V and 5 from J, leaving 8 bases between them. CDR3 length: 13 residues. Germline CDR1 SGHTA, CDR2 FQGNSA. The CDR3 DNA follows: TGTGCCAGCAGCTTGGTGACCAACAATGAGCAGTTCTTC. This encodes CASSLVTNNEQFF.

This chain's CDR3 is CASSVEGPGQQYF. The CDR3 region has the DNA TGTGCCAGCAGCGTAGAGGGCCCGGGCCAGCAGTACTTC. The V and J genes are TRBV9 and TRBJ2-1; D is unclear. TRBJ2-7 matches the DNA end more closely, so the J call is doubtful. In germline, CDR1 is SGDLS, CDR2 YYNGEE. The CDR3 extends over 13 amino acids.

This clonotype was counted at least ten times. V and J are TRBV5-1 and TRBJ2-5, with 10 bases identical to TRBD1. Germline CDR1 reads SGHRS; CDR2 reads YFSETQ. This CDR3 has 16 amino acids. Losses at the gene ends were 4 bases for V and 5 bases for J; bases not matched to a gene: 11. CDR3 residues: CASSTGGTGVRETQYF. The CDR3 DNA reads as TGCGCCAGCAGCACGGGCGGGACAGGGGTTCGGGAGACCCAGTACTTC.

Comments on this clonotype: One junction end does not reproduce the germline sequence, and a read error may be involved. This chain uses TRBV5-4 with TRBJ1-6; 7 bases are shared with TRBD1. The CDR3 covers 17 residues. The V gene's germline CDR1 is SGHNT and CDR2 YYREEE (reference sequence). CDR3 DNA sequence: TGTCCCAGCAGCCGAAAGGCCCTATGGCAGGGGGATTCACCCCTCCACTTT. The encoded protein is CPSSRKALWQGDSPLHF.